The 21 T cell receptor beta chains reported below all come from one sample, sequenced in a study of blood T cell repertoires in COVID-19. Using immunoSEQ multiplex PCR, the repertoire was profiled, and TCRdb retains in-frame clones only, with some absent. In the table there are 25,000 or so clones, about 85% of which are singletons. Material: peripheral blood. All receptors derive from a man between 65 and 85 years old with acute or convalescent COVID-19.

This rearrangement joins TRBV7-2 to TRBJ2-5, with a tentative D call TRBD2 (5 bases). The V gene's germline CDR1 is SGHTA and CDR2 FQGNSA. Trimming removed 0 bases from V and 5 bases from J, with 13 bases in between. The CDR3 loop spans 15 amino acids. CDR3 protein: CASSLAGPGGETQYF. Here the CDR3 DNA reads TGTGCCAGCAGCTTAGCGGGCCCGGGCGGGGAGACCCAGTACTTC.

This clone has a handful of counts. The gene calls are TRBV4-2 and TRBJ1-2, with TRBD1 matching over 10 bases. This CDR3 region has 16 residues. Looked up from germline, CDR1 is LGHNA and CDR2 is YNFKEQ. The trim removed 0 bases at V and 8 bases at J, leaving 9 bases unmatched. CDR3 sequence: CASSQEGGTGVEGYTF. For the CDR3, the DNA is TGTGCCAGCAGCCAAGAGGGGGGGACAGGGGTGGAAGGCTACACCTTC.

This chain links TRBV27 with TRBJ1-5, with TRBD1 matching over 9 bases. Per the germline V gene, CDR1 is MNHEY and CDR2 is SMNVEV (reference sequence). The J segment lost 11 bases and the V segment lost 5 bases, leaving 13 bases of the junction unmatched. The CDR3 is made up of 15 amino acids. In DNA form, the CDR3 reads TGTGCCAGCAGTCCGATTCCTACAGGGGGCGAAACCCAGCATTTT. Residues: CASSPIPTGGETQHF.

This clone was seen only once. The genes are TRBV3-1 (or the pseudogene TRBV3-2) and TRBJ2-3; 9 bases are a match to TRBD2. CDR1 is LGHDT and CDR2 is YNNKEL in the germline V gene (reference sequence). This CDR3 region has 17 residues. J lost 5 bases, V lost 3 bases, and 12 bases had no gene match. CDR3 residues: CASSQEEGAGGRDTQYF. The CDR3 bases are TGTGCCAGCAGCCAGGAGGAGGGTGCGGGGGGGCGAGATACGCAGTATTTT.

The chain links TRBV18 to TRBJ1-5; D ambiguous. The V and J ends lost 2 bases and 1 base respectively, with 6 bases between them. Germline V CDR1 and CDR2: KGHSH, LQKENI. This CDR3 region has 14 residues. CDR3 sequence: CASSPFRSNQPQHF. The CDR3 DNA follows: TGTGCCAGCTCACCATTCCGGAGCAATCAGCCCCAGCATTTT.

The rearrangement uses TRBV29-1 and TRBJ2-3; 8 bases fit TRBD2. The V and J ends lost 6 bases and 0 bases, in that order; junction bases with no gene match: 2. The CDR3 has 13 amino acids. Per the germline V gene, CDR1 is SQVTM and CDR2 is ANQGSEA. The DNA of the CDR3 is TGCAGCGTCCCGGGAGGGAGCACAGATACGCAGTATTTT. It is translated as CSVPGGSTDTQYF.

The chain has TRBV30 and TRBJ1-3; tentative D call: TRBD1 (5 bases). Germline CDR1 GTSNPN, CDR2 SVGIG (reference sequence). The CDR3 is 14 amino acids. Trimming stripped 5 bases from V and 0 bases from J, with 11 bases between. As DNA, the CDR3 is TGTGCCTGGGAGGGACTCCTCTCTGGAAACACCATATATTTT. Translation gives CAWEGLLSGNTIYF.

The DNA for the CDR3 is TGTGCCAGCAGCGTAGGAGGGACAGATACGCAGTATTTT. Translating gives CASSVGGTDTQYF. The chain has TRBV9 and TRBJ2-3, with D possibly being TRBD2 (5 bases). V gave up 0 bases and J gave up 3 bases, with 5 bases separating them. The germline CDR1 and CDR2 sequences are SGDLS and YYNGEE. The CDR3 runs 13 residues.

By proportion, this clone is medium-sized (0.01 to 0.1%). This chain links TRBV14 with TRBJ1-5, with 9 bases matching TRBD1. J lost 3 bases, V lost 2 bases, and 5 bases had no gene match. CDR1 and CDR2 (germline): SGHDN, FVKESK. This CDR3 contains 16 residues. CDR3 DNA: TGTGCCAGCAGCCAACCCGGGACAGGGCTCAATCAGCCCCAGCATTTT. It specifies CASSQPGTGLNQPQHF.

This chain links TRBV29-1 with TRBJ2-7; 11 nucleotides agree with TRBD1. V lost 4 bases, J lost 4 bases, and 6 bases stayed unmatched. The CDR3 spans 14 residues. Germline V gene data show CDR1 as SQVTM and CDR2 as ANQGSEA. CDR3 sequence reads: CSVVLGTGGYEQYF. As DNA, the CDR3 is TGCAGCGTTGTTTTAGGGACAGGGGGGTACGAGCAGTACTTC.

V is TRBV4-2 and J is TRBJ1-1; 10 nucleotides agree with TRBD1. The CDR3 contains 18 residues. CDR1 and CDR2 from the germline V gene are LGHNA and YNFKEQ. V gave up 4 bases and J gave up 0 bases; unmatched junction bases: 11. The CDR3 reads CASSPSPGQGILNTEAFF. DNA for the CDR3: TGTGCCAGCAGCCCGTCCCCGGGACAGGGGATCCTGAACACTGAAGCTTTCTTT.

This chain joins TRBV15 and TRBJ2-5; D perhaps matches TRBD2 (5 bases). The V end lost 5 bases, the J end lost 1 base, and 11 bases lay between the germline ends. Germline V CDR1 and CDR2: LNHNV, YYDKDF (reference sequence). The CDR3 spans 14 residues. The CDR3 sequence: CATSPPGFQETQYF. CDR3 bases: TGTGCCACCAGCCCCCCGGGGTTCCAAGAGACCCAGTACTTC.

The genes are TRBV13 and TRBJ1-3, with no clear D. The germline gives CDR1 PRHDT, CDR2 FYEKMQ (reference sequence). This CDR3 is built from 17 residues. V gave up 0 bases and J gave up 4 bases, with 16 bases separating them. DNA of the CDR3: TGTGCCAGCAGCTTAGGTTACTCCTCTTACGCCGGAAACACCATATATTTT. This codes for CASSLGYSSYAGNTIYF.

V usage is TRBV6-4 and J usage is TRBJ1-4; D is undetermined. From germline, CDR1 is MRHNA and CDR2 SNTAGT. V dropped 5 bases and J dropped 0 bases, with 13 bases sitting between them. This CDR3 contains 16 residues. The CDR3 here is CASSPTRDATNEKLFF. The CDR3 DNA reads as TGTGCCAGCAGTCCTACTAGAGATGCAACTAATGAAAAACTGTTTTTT.

V gene TRBV28 combines with J gene TRBJ2-5; TRBD1 agrees at 10 bases. CDR3 length: 16 amino acids. V lost 0 bases and J lost 5; bases outside the gene matches: 6. The germline CDR1 and CDR2 sequences are MDHEN and SYDVKM. CDR3 in DNA: TGTGCCAGCAGTTTATGGGCGGACAGGGGGTATGAGACCCAGTACTTC. As protein: CASSLWADRGYETQYF.

This clone was observed many times. This sequence joins TRBV6-4 and TRBJ2-3; the D gene is possibly TRBD2 (5 bases). Germline lookup yields CDR1 MRHNA and CDR2 SNTAGT. V was shortened by 3 bases and J by 0 bases, with 7 bases between the two germline ends. The CDR3 is 14 amino acids. In DNA form, the CDR3 reads TGTGCCAGCAGTGAGGAGGCTAGCACAGATACGCAGTATTTT. It is translated as CASSEEASTDTQYF.

The chain recombines TRBV24-1 with TRBJ2-3, with 8 bases that match TRBD2. The length of the CDR3 is 16 residues. V lost 4 bases, J lost 2 bases, and 7 bases stayed unmatched. CDR1 is KGHDR, CDR2 SFDVKD, per germline. CDR3 coding DNA: TGTGCCACCAGTGAAGACGGGGGGGCACTCACAGATACGCAGTATTTT. Translation: CATSEDGGALTDTQYF.

This chain connects TRBV5-5 to TRBJ1-4, with D perhaps TRBD1 (5 bases). Germline CDR1 and CDR2: SGHKS and YYEKEE (reference sequence). This CDR3 is built from 14 residues. The V end was cut by 3 bases, the J end by 5 bases, with 11 bases between. DNA of the CDR3: TGTGCCAGCAGCTGGGGCTTGGTCAATGAAAAACTGTTTTTT. Translated: CASSWGLVNEKLFF.

The chain uses TRBV5-4 and TRBJ1-3; 10 bases match TRBD1. Germline V gives CDR1 SGHNT, CDR2 YYREEE (reference sequence). V was pared by 4 bases and J by 5 bases, with 6 bases of the junction left unmatched. This CDR3 spans 15 amino acids. This chain's CDR3 is CASSTGTGDRNTIYF. The CDR3 DNA is TGTGCCAGCAGCACCGGGACAGGGGACCGAAACACCATATATTTT.

This sequence joins TRBV27 and TRBJ1-1; D is unclear. Germline CDR1 MNHEY, CDR2 SMNVEV (reference sequence). The CDR3 has 12 amino acids. The ends were cut back, 6 bases at V and 8 bases at J, with 13 bases in the middle. CDR3 bases: TGTGCCAGCAGCCCCACGACGGGAGAAGCTTTCTTT. Residues: CASSPTTGEAFF.

The chain is built from TRBV30 and TRBJ1-6, with a tentative D call TRBD1 (6 bases). There are 13 residues in the CDR3. The germline V gene encodes CDR1 GTSNPN and CDR2 SVGIG (reference sequence). Trimming cost V 4 bases and J 9 bases, with 13 bases left between them. CDR3 nucleotides: TGTGCCTGGAAGGACAGTGCTAGTTCACCCCTCCACTTT. It encodes CAWKDSASSPLHF.